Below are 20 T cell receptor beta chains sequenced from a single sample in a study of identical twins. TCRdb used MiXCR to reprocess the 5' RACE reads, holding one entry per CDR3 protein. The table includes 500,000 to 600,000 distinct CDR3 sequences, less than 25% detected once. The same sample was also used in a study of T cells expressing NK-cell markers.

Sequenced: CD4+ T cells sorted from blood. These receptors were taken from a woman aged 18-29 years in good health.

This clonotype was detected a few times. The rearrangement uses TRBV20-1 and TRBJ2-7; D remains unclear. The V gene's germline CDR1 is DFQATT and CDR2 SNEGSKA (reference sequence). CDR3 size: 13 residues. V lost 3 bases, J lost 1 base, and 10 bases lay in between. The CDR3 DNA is TGCAGTGCTAGCCGGTCCGGTTCCTACGAGCAGTACTTC. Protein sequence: CSASRSGSYEQYF.

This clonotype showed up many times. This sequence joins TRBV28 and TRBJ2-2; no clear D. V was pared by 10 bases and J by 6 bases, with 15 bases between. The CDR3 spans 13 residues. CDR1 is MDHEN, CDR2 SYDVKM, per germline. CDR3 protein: CATSWAQAGELFF. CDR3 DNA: TGTGCCACATCCTGGGCCCAGGCCGGGGAGCTGTTTTTT.

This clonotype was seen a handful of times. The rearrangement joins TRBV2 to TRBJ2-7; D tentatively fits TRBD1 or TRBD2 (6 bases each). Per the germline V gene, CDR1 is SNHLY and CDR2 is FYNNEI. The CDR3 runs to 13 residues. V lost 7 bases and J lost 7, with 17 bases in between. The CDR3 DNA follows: TGTGCCAGCAAGGGGGGACCCCAACTTGAGCAGTACTTC. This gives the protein CASKGGPQLEQYF.

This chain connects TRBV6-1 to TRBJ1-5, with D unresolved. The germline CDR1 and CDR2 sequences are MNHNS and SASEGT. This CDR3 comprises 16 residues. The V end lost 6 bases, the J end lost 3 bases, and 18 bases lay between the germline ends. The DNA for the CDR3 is TGTGCCAGCAGCCGGATCTCGGATGTTTTCAATCAGCCCCAGCATTTT. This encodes CASSRISDVFNQPQHF.

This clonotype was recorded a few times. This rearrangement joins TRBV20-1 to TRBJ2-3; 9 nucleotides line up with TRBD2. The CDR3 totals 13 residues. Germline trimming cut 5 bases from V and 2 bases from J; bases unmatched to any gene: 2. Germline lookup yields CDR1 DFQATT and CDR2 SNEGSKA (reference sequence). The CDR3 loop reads CSAPSGNTDTQYF. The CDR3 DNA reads TGCAGTGCTCCTAGCGGGAACACAGATACGCAGTATTTT.

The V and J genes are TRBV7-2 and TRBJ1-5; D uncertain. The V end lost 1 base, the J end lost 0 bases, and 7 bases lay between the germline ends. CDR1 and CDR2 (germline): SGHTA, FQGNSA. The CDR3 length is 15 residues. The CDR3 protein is CASSLELVSNQPQHF. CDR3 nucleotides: TGTGCCAGCAGCTTAGAATTGGTTAGCAATCAGCCCCAGCATTTT.

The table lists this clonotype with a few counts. The CDR3 region has the DNA TGTGCCAGCAGCCGGGACTTGGCGAGGGCGAGCACCGGGGAGCTGTTTTTT. Translation: CASSRDLARASTGELFF. The chain couples TRBV6-1 to TRBJ2-2, with D possibly matching TRBD2 (6 bases). The germline V gene encodes CDR1 MNHNS and CDR2 SASEGT. The CDR3 spans 17 residues. V lost 6 bases, J lost 4 bases, and 21 bases lay in between.

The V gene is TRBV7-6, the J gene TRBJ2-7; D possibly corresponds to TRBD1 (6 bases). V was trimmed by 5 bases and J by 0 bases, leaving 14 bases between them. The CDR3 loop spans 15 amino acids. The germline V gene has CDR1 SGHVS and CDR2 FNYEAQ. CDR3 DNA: TGTGCCAGCAGCCCCCGACAGGAGTCCTCCTACGAGCAGTACTTC. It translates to CASSPRQESSYEQYF.

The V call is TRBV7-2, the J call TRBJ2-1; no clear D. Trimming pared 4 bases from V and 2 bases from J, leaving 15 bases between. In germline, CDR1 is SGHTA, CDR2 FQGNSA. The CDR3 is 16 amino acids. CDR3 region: CASSSRLLMPYNEQFF. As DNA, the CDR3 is TGTGCCAGCAGCTCGCGACTTCTAATGCCCTACAATGAGCAGTTCTTC.

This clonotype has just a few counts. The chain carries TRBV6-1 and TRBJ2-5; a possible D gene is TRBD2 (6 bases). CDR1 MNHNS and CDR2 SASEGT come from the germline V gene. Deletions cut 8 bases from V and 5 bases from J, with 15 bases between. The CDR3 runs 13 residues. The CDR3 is CASSGDSRETQYF. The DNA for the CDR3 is TGTGCCAGCTCGGGGGACTCTCGGGAGACCCAGTACTTC.

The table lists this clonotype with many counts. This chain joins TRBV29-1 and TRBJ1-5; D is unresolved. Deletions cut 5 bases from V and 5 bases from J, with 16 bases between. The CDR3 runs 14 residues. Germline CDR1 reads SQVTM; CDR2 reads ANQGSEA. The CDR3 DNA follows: TGCAGCGTTTCTCTCGGAGTCGGCGATCAGCCCCAGCATTTT. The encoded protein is CSVSLGVGDQPQHF.

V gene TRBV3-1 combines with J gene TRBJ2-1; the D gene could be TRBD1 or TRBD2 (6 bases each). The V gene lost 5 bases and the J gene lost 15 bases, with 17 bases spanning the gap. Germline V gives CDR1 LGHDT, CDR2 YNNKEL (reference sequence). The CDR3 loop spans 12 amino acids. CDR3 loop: CASSSLGGGPFF. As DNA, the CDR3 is TGTGCCAGCAGCTCACTGGGGGGCGGGCCGTTCTTC.

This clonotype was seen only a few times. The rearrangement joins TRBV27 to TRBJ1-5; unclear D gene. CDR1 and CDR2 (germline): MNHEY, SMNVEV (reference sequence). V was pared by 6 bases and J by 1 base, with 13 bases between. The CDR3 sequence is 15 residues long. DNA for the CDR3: TGTGCCAGCAGGACGAGGACGGGGAGCAATCAGCCCCAGCATTTT. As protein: CASRTRTGSNQPQHF.

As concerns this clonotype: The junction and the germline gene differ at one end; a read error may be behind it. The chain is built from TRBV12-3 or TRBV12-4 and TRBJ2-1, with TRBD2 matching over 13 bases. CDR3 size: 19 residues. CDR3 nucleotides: TGTGCCTGCAGTTTGCCGGGACTAGCGGGACGGAGCTCCTACAATGAGCAGTTCTTC. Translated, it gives CACSLPGLAGRSSYNEQFF.

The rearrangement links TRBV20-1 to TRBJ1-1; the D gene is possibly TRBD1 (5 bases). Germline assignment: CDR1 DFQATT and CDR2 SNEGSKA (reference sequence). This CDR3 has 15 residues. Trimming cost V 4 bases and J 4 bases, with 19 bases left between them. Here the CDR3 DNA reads TGCAGTGCTATCCCTCTCGGGACCGGTGGCACTGAAGCTTTCTTT. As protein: CSAIPLGTGGTEAFF.

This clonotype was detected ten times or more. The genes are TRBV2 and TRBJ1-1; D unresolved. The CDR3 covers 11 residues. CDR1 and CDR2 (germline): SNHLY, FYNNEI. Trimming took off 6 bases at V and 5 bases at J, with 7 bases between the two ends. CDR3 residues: CASSYSTEAFF. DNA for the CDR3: TGTGCCAGCAGCTACTCTACTGAAGCTTTCTTT.

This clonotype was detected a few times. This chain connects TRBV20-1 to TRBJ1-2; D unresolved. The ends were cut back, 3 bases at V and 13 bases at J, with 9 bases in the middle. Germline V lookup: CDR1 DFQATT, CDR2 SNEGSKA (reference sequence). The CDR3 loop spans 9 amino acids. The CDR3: CSARDGRTF. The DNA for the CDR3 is TGCAGTGCTAGGGACGGGCGCACCTTC.

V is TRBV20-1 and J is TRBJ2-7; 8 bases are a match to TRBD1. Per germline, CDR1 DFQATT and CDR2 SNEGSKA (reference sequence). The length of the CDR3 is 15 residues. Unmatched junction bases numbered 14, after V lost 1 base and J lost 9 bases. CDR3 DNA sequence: TGCAGTGCTAGAGTTGATGCAGGGGGCACGTCGGGGCAGTACTTC. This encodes CSARVDAGGTSGQYF.

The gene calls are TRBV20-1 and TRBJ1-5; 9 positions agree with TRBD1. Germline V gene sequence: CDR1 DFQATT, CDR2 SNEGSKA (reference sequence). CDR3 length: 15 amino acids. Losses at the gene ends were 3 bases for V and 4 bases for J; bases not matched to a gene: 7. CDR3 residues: CSARVSGTGNQPQHF. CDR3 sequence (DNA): TGCAGTGCTAGGGTCTCCGGGACAGGGAATCAGCCCCAGCATTTT.

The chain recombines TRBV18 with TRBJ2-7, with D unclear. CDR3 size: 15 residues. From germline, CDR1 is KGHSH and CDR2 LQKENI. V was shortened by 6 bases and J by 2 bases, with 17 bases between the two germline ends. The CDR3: CASSPAKGGPYEQYF. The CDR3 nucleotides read TGTGCCAGCTCTCCCGCGAAGGGTGGTCCCTACGAGCAGTACTTC.